A selection of T cell receptor beta chains follows, all from one sample in a study of blood T cell repertoires in COVID-19. The assay was immunoSEQ multiplex PCR, and TCRdb's table has in-frame clones only and misses some. The sample has about 210,000 clones; around 91% are singletons. Sequenced material: peripheral blood. These receptors all come from a woman aged 40 to 55 with acute or convalescent COVID-19. The CDR3 runs from the conserved cysteine through the conserved F or W. D genes are given only for firm matches. The size entry is marked missing in some rows and otherwise reads once, few, many or a size class.

j_call clone_size v_call d_call cdr3_aa cdr3_nt
TRBJ1-1 . TRBV13 . CASSFTNTEAFF TGTGCCAGCAGTTTTACTAACACTGAAGCTTTCTTT
TRBJ1-1 . TRBV20-1 . CSASPSWGRDTEAFF TGCAGTGCTAGTCCGTCCTGGGGCAGGGACACTGAAGCTTTCTTT
TRBJ2-5 . TRBV18 TRBD1 CASSPPGTGIQETQYF TGTGCCAGCTCACCACCGGGGACAGGGATACAAGAGACCCAGTACTTC
TRBJ2-3 . TRBV7-8 TRBD2 CASSFRTSGSTDTQYF TGTGCCAGCAGCTTTCGGACTAGCGGAAGCACAGATACGCAGTATTTT
TRBJ1-2 . TRBV24-1 TRBD1 CATSDPGTGSGYTF TGTGCCACCAGTGATCCTGGGACAGGTTCTGGCTACACCTTC
TRBJ1-2 . TRBV14 . CASSQGGGYGYTF TGTGCCAGCAGCCAAGGGGGGGGATATGGCTACACCTTC
TRBJ1-2 . TRBV4-1 TRBD1 CASSQEHGQGADGYTF TGCGCCAGCAGCCAAGAGCACGGGCAGGGGGCGGATGGCTACACCTTC
TRBJ2-1 . TRBV9 TRBD2 CASSPPTSGDEQFF TGTGCCAGCAGCCCCCCGACTAGCGGGGATGAGCAGTTCTTC
TRBJ1-2 . TRBV6-4 . CASSDSPDGSYGYTF TGTGCCAGCAGTGACTCTCCGGACGGGAGCTATGGCTACACCTTC
TRBJ1-2 . TRBV12-3/TRBV12-4 TRBD1 CASPPGGSYGYTF TGTGCCAGCCCGCCAGGGGGTAGCTATGGCTACACCTTC
TRBJ1-1 . TRBV19 TRBD1 CASSSGQGAYTEAFF TGTGCCAGTAGTTCAGGACAGGGGGCTTACACTGAAGCTTTCTTT
TRBJ1-6 . TRBV2 TRBD1 CAIGGTAIPTFGSPLHF TGTGCCATAGGGGGGACAGCTATCCCAACCTTCGGTTCACCCCTCCACTTT
TRBJ2-1 . TRBV5-1 . CASSWLVEDNEQFF TGCGCCAGCAGTTGGTTAGTGGAGGACAATGAGCAGTTCTTC
TRBJ1-4 . TRBV3-1/TRBV3-2 . CASSHLTEGKLFF TGTGCCAGCAGCCACCTTACAGAGGGAAAACTGTTTTTT
TRBJ1-3 . TRBV4-2 . CASSQGLSGGNTIYF TGTGCCAGCAGCCAAGGACTTTCAGGGGGAAACACCATATATTTT
TRBJ2-5 . TRBV9 TRBD1 CASSVGDRDVETQYF TGTGCCAGCAGCGTAGGGGACAGGGATGTGGAGACCCAGTACTTC
TRBJ1-1 . TRBV6-4 . CASSPGYFETEAFF TGTGCCAGCAGCCCAGGGTATTTTGAGACTGAAGCTTTCTTT
TRBJ1-5 . TRBV6-5 . CASRVFRGSNQPQHF TGTGCCAGCAGAGTTTTTAGGGGGAGCAATCAGCCCCAGCATTTT
TRBJ1-5 . TRBV5-6 . CASSLGGLVGQPQHF TGTGCCAGCAGCTTGGGCGGCCTAGTCGGTCAGCCCCAGCATTTT
TRBJ2-2 . TRBV9 . CASSVESVSTGELFF TGTGCCAGCAGCGTAGAGTCTGTGAGCACCGGGGAGCTGTTTTTT
TRBJ1-1 . TRBV25-1 TRBD1 CASSALTGGNTEAFF TGTGCCAGCAGCGCGTTGACAGGGGGGAACACTGAAGCTTTCTTT
TRBJ1-6 . TRBV6-5 . CASSYFGNASPLHF TGTGCCAGCAGTTACTTCGGGAATGCTTCACCCCTCCACTTT
TRBJ1-1 . TRBV4-1 . CASSQYDRSLAFF TGCGCCAGCAGCCAATACGACAGGTCCCTCGCTTTCTTT
TRBJ1-1 . TRBV20-1 . CSARDSVEAFF TGCAGTGCTAGAGATTCCGTCGAAGCTTTCTTT
TRBJ1-2 . TRBV19 . CASNPGGHNYGYTF TGTGCCAGTAACCCTGGGGGCCACAACTATGGCTACACCTTC
TRBJ2-3 . TRBV6-6 . CASSNTGNSDTQYF TGTGCCAGCAGTAACACAGGGAATTCAGATACGCAGTATTTT
TRBJ1-2 once TRBV5-6 . CASSLQYGYTF TGTGCCAGCAGCTTACAGTATGGCTACACCTTC
TRBJ2-1 . TRBV4-1 TRBD1 CASSQEFGQGTEQFF TGCGCCAGCAGCCAAGAATTTGGACAGGGCACTGAGCAGTTCTTC
TRBJ1-6 . TRBV5-4 . CASSSVPSSYNSPLHF TGTGCCAGCAGCTCGGTCCCGAGCTCCTATAATTCACCCCTCCACTTT
TRBJ1-1 . TRBV5-1 . CASSLAWEGGTEAFF TGCGCCAGCAGCTTGGCCTGGGAAGGGGGCACTGAAGCTTTCTTT
TRBJ1-5 . TRBV10-3 . CASTIGVNQPQHF TGTGCCTCAACTATAGGGGTCAATCAGCCCCAGCATTTT
TRBJ1-1 . TRBV3-1/TRBV3-2 . CASSLSNGDTEAFF TGTGCCAGCAGCCTTTCAAACGGGGACACTGAAGCTTTCTTT
TRBJ1-2 . TRBV5-5 . CASSFNLALYGYTF TGTGCCAGCAGCTTTAATTTAGCTCTCTATGGCTACACCTTC
TRBJ1-2 . TRBV25-1 . CASSDRGWIYGYTF TGTGCCAGCAGTGATAGGGGGTGGATCTATGGCTACACCTTC
TRBJ1-1 . TRBV11-1 TRBD1 CASSLGDRGFNTEAFF TGTGCCAGCAGCTTAGGCGACAGGGGGTTTAACACTGAAGCTTTCTTT
TRBJ2-1 . TRBV25-1 TRBD2 CASSDPERGGYNEQFF TGTGCCAGCAGTGACCCAGAGCGGGGGGGATACAATGAGCAGTTCTTC
TRBJ1-5 . TRBV6-6 TRBD1 CASRPGQGAYQPQHF TGTGCCAGCCGACCGGGACAGGGGGCCTATCAGCCCCAGCATTTT
TRBJ1-2 few TRBV3-1/TRBV3-2 . CASSQDTRVSYGYTF TGTGCCAGCAGCCAAGATACCAGGGTCAGCTATGGCTACACCTTC
TRBJ1-2 once TRBV10-3 . CAITEGGFYGYTF TGTGCCATCACCGAGGGAGGGTTCTATGGCTACACCTTC
TRBJ1-5 . TRBV5-6 . CASSAGLSNQPQHF TGTGCCAGCAGCGCGGGATTAAGCAATCAGCCCCAGCATTTT
TRBJ1-1 . TRBV29-1 . CSAGGNSNTEAFF TGCAGCGCCGGGGGGAATTCGAACACTGAAGCTTTCTTT
TRBJ2-2 . TRBV11-2 TRBD2 CASSPGLAGAGELFF TGTGCCAGCAGCCCGGGACTAGCGGGGGCCGGGGAGCTGTTTTTT
TRBJ1-4 . TRBV7-2 . CASSLVAATNEKLFF TGTGCCAGCAGCTTAGTGGCGGCAACTAATGAAAAACTGTTTTTT
TRBJ2-3 . TRBV5-1 TRBD2 CASSWREADTQYF TGCGCCAGCAGCTGGCGGGAGGCAGATACGCAGTATTTT
TRBJ1-2 . TRBV11-2 . CATPTDRANYGYTF TGTGCCACCCCCACAGACAGAGCTAACTATGGCTACACCTTC
TRBJ1-1 . TRBV18 . CASSLIGTNMNTEAFF TGTGCCAGCTCACTCATCGGGACAAACATGAACACTGAAGCTTTCTTT
TRBJ1-4 . TRBV19 . CASRQVGSEKLFF TGTGCCAGCCGACAGGTGGGGAGTGAAAAACTGTTTTTT
TRBJ2-1 . TRBV19 . CASSMSGPEQFF TGTGCCAGTAGTATGAGCGGGCCTGAGCAGTTCTTC
TRBJ1-2 . TRBV28 . CASNGEGGYTF TGTGCCAGCAATGGGGAGGGTGGCTACACCTTC
TRBJ2-5 . TRBV24-1 TRBD2 CATSLAGQETQYF TGTGCCACCAGTCTAGCGGGCCAAGAGACCCAGTACTTC
TRBJ1-1 . TRBV5-6 . CASSQGASHVDAFF TGTGCCAGCAGCCAAGGGGCCTCTCACGTCGACGCTTTCTTT
TRBJ1-1 . TRBV5-1 . CASSGWREGDTEAFF TGCGCCAGCAGCGGATGGCGTGAGGGGGACACTGAAGCTTTCTTT
TRBJ1-2 . TRBV12-3/TRBV12-4 . CASSPAGDYGYTF TGTGCCAGCAGCCCGGCGGGTGACTATGGCTACACCTTC
TRBJ1-1 . TRBV6-5 . CASSYSIRGNTEAFF TGTGCCAGCAGTTACTCGATCAGGGGGAACACTGAAGCTTTCTTT
TRBJ2-3 . TRBV28 . CASSVGGAPDTQYF TGTGCCAGCAGCGTTGGGGGGGCCCCAGATACGCAGTATTTT
TRBJ2-3 . TRBV9 TRBD2 CASSPGGTDTQYF TGTGCCAGCAGCCCCGGGGGGACAGATACGCAGTATTTT
TRBJ1-1 . TRBV5-1 . CASSYRPGGGNTEAFF TGCGCCAGCAGCTACCGACCGGGCGGAGGTAACACTGAAGCTTTCTTT
TRBJ2-1 . TRBV6-9 . CASSCAYPSYNEQFF TGTGCCAGCAGTTGTGCCTATCCCTCCTACAATGAGCAGTTCTTC
TRBJ1-1 . TRBV9 . CASSVGGGRQNTEAFF TGTGCCAGCAGCGTAGGGGGAGGGCGGCAGAACACTGAAGCTTTCTTT